This is a list of T cell receptor beta chains from one sample in a study of T-cell reconstitution after alpha-beta-depleted transplantation in children. A single record per CDR3 protein comes from TCRdb applying MiXCR to the PCR reads. Of 450,000 to 500,000 distinct CDR3 sequences listed, 9.5% to 15% are singletons. The sample was PBMCs from the stem cell graft donor, taken from the stem cell graft. The receptors shown here come from a human donor who donated a stem cell graft to a child with combined immunodeficiency. Each CDR3 is given with its conserved first and last residue. The order of the fields is V gene, J gene, CDR3 protein.

TRBV9,TRBJ1-1,CASTRHRHLNTEAFF
TRBV19,TRBJ2-1,CASSPIGGRANEQFF
TRBV28,TRBJ2-3,CASSLSRGDGSTDTQYF
TRBV7-9,TRBJ2-3,CASSLQSDTQYF
TRBV6-1,TRBJ1-5,CASTKELNQPQHF
TRBV27,TRBJ1-5,CASSLSGNRGRHSNQPQHF
TRBV12-3/TRBV12-4,TRBJ2-1,CASSPGTGAYYNEQFF
TRBV30,TRBJ2-2,CAWSAQRDTGELFF
TRBV11-3,TRBJ2-7,CASSTDREAYEQYF
TRBV6-5,TRBJ2-7,CASSYSPGRADEQYF
TRBV12-3/TRBV12-4,TRBJ1-2,CASTMGPSYTF
TRBV27,TRBJ2-6,CASSFNGANVLTF
TRBV30,TRBJ2-3,CAWSRPSLLAVGGTDTQYF
TRBV24-1,TRBJ2-7,CATSGQGADEQYF
TRBV6-5,TRBJ2-5,CASRVSGNRETQYF
TRBV7-9,TRBJ2-7,CASSLGVSRAYEQYF
TRBV7-2,TRBJ2-3,CASSLGGTQSDTQYF
TRBV15,TRBJ2-1,CATSSTGLGEQFF
TRBV19,TRBJ2-7,CASSTTSGFSYEQYF
TRBV9,TRBJ1-2,CASTPNQGYDGYTF
TRBV9,TRBJ2-3,CASSVGDGDTQYF
TRBV4-3,TRBJ2-7,CASSRLAGPLYEQYF
TRBV5-1,TRBJ2-5,CASTPGSVQETQYF
TRBV20-1,TRBJ2-2,CSATSGNTGELFF
TRBV24-1,TRBJ2-1,CATSAQGANEQFF
TRBV27,TRBJ2-7,CASSRGTRLEQYF
TRBV29-1,TRBJ2-1,CSVGTSGTQFF
TRBV7-2,TRBJ2-3,CASSLGIAGATDTQYF
TRBV6-5,TRBJ2-7,CASSYGAGGEDEQYF
TRBV7-3,TRBJ1-1,CASSLTRVLNTEAFF
TRBV20-1,TRBJ2-3,CSARLAGGITDTQYF
TRBV5-1,TRBJ2-1,CASSLNQGGYNEQFF
TRBV4-1,TRBJ2-3,CASSQDRGLAGIQYF
TRBV6-2/TRBV6-3,TRBJ2-1,CASRKRDYSSPLAGGNEQFF
TRBV21-1,TRBJ2-7,CASIERWGTSIEQYF
TRBV29-1,TRBJ2-7,CSVEDPNEQYF
TRBV27,TRBJ1-3,CASSLDGTTGNTIYF
TRBV6-2/TRBV6-3,TRBJ2-3,CASSYGAQAGSSQYF
TRBV7-9,TRBJ2-7,CASSTMGRGRRYEQYF
TRBV11-2,TRBJ1-5,CASSLDGVYGTLSNQPQHF